This T cell receptor beta chain was profiled in a study of cytomegalovirus exposure and HLA in healthy donors. The CDR3 loop spans 13 amino acids. The V gene's germline CDR1 is SGHTA and CDR2 FQGNSA. Trimming removed 5 bases at V and 0 bases at J, with 5 bases between. Study-wide points: Using the classifier, cytomegalovirus status was reportedly diagnosed with high specificity and sensitivity. By HLA locus, TCR association rates varied in a later analysis, with DRB1 showing the most and HLA-C the fewest. The dataset shows that most TCR sequences were rare, while some public TCRs occurred in many donors.

For this clone: Its antigen is unidentified.

Both 60 Vbeta primers and 13 Jbeta primers went into the PCR. Clones were sequenced by immunoSEQ multiplex PCR, and TCRdb holds only the in-frame ones, with some missing. The sample contains approximately 210,000 clones, 60% to 85% of which appear only once. The sequence came from a girl between 10 and 17 years old in good health and CMV-seropositive. Sequencing input: PBMCs. This chain links TRBV7-2 with TRBJ1-3; the D is unclear. The CDR3 protein is CASSPRSGNTIYF. DNA for the CDR3: TGTGCCAGCAGCCCCCGCTCTGGAAACACCATATATTTT. Combining the CDR3 with reference TRBV7-2 and TRBJ1-3 gives the whole variable domain GAGVSQSPSNKVTEKGKDVELRCDPISGHTALYWYRQSLGQGLEFLIYFQGNSAPDKSGLPSDRFSAERTGGSVSTLTIQRTQQEDSAVYLCASSPRSGNTIYFGEGSWLTVV.